The following is a T cell receptor (beta chain) sequence with its context. In the original workflow: Researchers report that nucleated cell counts were estimated from reference gene primer amplification. The assay was immunoSEQ multiplex PCR, and TCRdb's table has in-frame clones only and misses some. That table is the source of V, J and clone size, and D and trimming were worked out from the DNA. The top ten clones hold around 4.2% of a sample with more than 100,000 clones, 86% of them seen once. This sample was taken from a study of blood T cell repertoires in COVID-19. Turning to the study itself: There were acute and convalescent COVID-19 samples, and they came from the United States, Italy and Spain. T cells, B-cell-depleted T cells, or PBMCs provided the cDNA or gDNA that served as material.

Trimming shortened V by 1 base and J by 1 base, and 16 bases separated the two germline ends. CDR3 length: 17 amino acids. Germline assignment: CDR1 LGHDT and CDR2 YNNKEL (reference sequence). This chain joins TRBV3-1 (or the pseudogene TRBV3-2) and TRBJ1-1; D is ambiguous. The sample was peripheral blood. The origin of this receptor is a man aged 35-49 years with acute or convalescent COVID-19. The DNA for the CDR3 is TGTGCCAGCAGCCAAGCCTTCAGGACTGGGAGGAACACTGAAGCTTTCTTT. This codes for CASSQAFRTGRNTEAFF.